This passage covers 6 T cell receptor beta chains from one sample sequenced in a study of OX40 agonist ivuxolimab in advanced cancers. The library relied on the immunoSEQ multiplex PCR assay. TCRdb's version of the immuneACCESS table is confined to in-frame rearrangements and falls short of the full clone set. An unresolved V gene accounts for under half of the shortfall where checked; the remainder is of unknown origin. This sample gives roughly 50,000 clones in total; 88% of them show up just once. Roughly 11% of the sample rests with the top ten. This specimen consisted of CD4+ or CD8+ T cells sorted from blood, obtained in a trial of the OX40 agonist ivuxolimab. The origin of the receptors is an adult with an advanced solid tumor such as melanoma, head and neck, liver or kidney cancer.

The rearrangement links TRBV29-1 to TRBJ2-3; D not resolved. Looked up from germline, CDR1 is SQVTM and CDR2 is ANQGSEA. The CDR3 sequence is 13 residues long. V was cut by 3 bases and J by 2 bases, with 9 bases left in between. The CDR3 nucleotides are TGCAGCGTTGACGAGATTTTCACAGATACGCAGTATTTT. Translating it yields CSVDEIFTDTQYF.

The chain links TRBV7-9 to TRBJ1-1; TRBD1 agrees at 11 bases. The ends lost 3 bases at V and 4 bases at J; junction bases unmatched: 4. Germline CDR1 reads SEHNR; CDR2 reads FQNEAQ (reference sequence). There are 15 residues in the CDR3. CDR3 region: CASSLGQGGITEAFF. CDR3 sequence (DNA): TGTGCCAGCAGCTTGGGACAGGGGGGTATCACTGAAGCTTTCTTT.

This clone has just a few counts. The V gene is TRBV5-6, the J gene TRBJ1-2; D might be TRBD1 (6 bases). V lost 3 bases, J lost 4 bases, and 10 bases lay in between. Germline V CDR1 and CDR2: SGHDT, YYEEEE. The CDR3 extends over 13 amino acids. The CDR3 DNA follows: TGTGCCAGCAGCTCCAGGGGAGGCTATGGCTACACCTTC. Translating gives CASSSRGGYGYTF.

The chain links TRBV7-8 to TRBJ2-5, with 8 bases lining up with TRBD1. J gave up 3 bases and V 5 bases, and 5 bases lay outside the gene matches. There are 14 residues in the CDR3. Germline values: CDR1 SGHVS, CDR2 FQNEAQ. Here the CDR3 DNA reads TGTGCCAGCAGCCCAGGGACAGGAGAAGAGACCCAGTACTTC. Translation gives CASSPGTGEETQYF.

V and J are TRBV19 and TRBJ2-1; perhaps TRBD2 as D (5 bases). Trimming left V 3 bases short and J 4 bases short, with 7 bases between. CDR1 is LNHDA, CDR2 SQIVND, per germline (reference sequence). This CDR3 contains 13 residues. The CDR3 bases are TGTGCCAGTAGTATGGAGGAATACAATGAGCAGTTCTTC. Translation: CASSMEEYNEQFF.

This clone was counted a few times. J is TRBJ2-3 and V is TRBV27; 10 bases are a match to TRBD1. Germline V gene sequence: CDR1 MNHEY, CDR2 SMNVEV (reference sequence). Germline trimming cut 2 bases from V and 4 bases from J; bases unmatched to any gene: 12. The CDR3 extends over 18 amino acids. The CDR3 DNA follows: TGTGCCAGCAGTTTAGGCATGTTGGGACAGGGGTCTGCAGATACGCAGTATTTT. This sequence encodes CASSLGMLGQGSADTQYF.